The rows below give T cell receptor beta chains drawn from one sample of a study of follicular helper T cells after annual influenza vaccination. This table comes from immunoSEQ multiplex PCR, and its TCRdb copy is limited to in-frame clones, with some not included. The table includes just over 8,500 clones, 82% detected once. The starting material was CXCR5+ CD38- circulating T follicular helper cells from blood, obtained 7 days after influenza vaccination. The receptors originated from an adult who received the influenza vaccine. Each CDR3 is given with its conserved first and last residue. A D gene is named only where the DNA matches it firmly. Clone size appears in some rows only: once, few, many, or a class for an expanded clone.

D | J | size | V | CDR3 | DNA
. | TRBJ2-1 | . | TRBV28 | CASSLIGPSNEQFF | TGTGCCAGCAGTTTAATAGGGCCCTCCAATGAGCAGTTCTTC
. | TRBJ1-2 | . | TRBV5-1 | CASSLGSALYGYTF | TGCGCCAGCAGCTTGGGGTCAGCCCTCTATGGCTACACCTTC
TRBD1 | TRBJ2-7 | . | TRBV30 | CAWDLGTGTYEQYF | TGTGCCTGGGACCTTGGGACAGGAACCTACGAGCAGTACTTC
TRBD1 | TRBJ1-1 | . | TRBV19 | CASSTSSGTGDGTEAFF | TGTGCCAGTAGTACATCATCAGGGACAGGGGACGGCACTGAAGCTTTCTTT
. | TRBJ1-2 | . | TRBV6-5 | CASSYDRGEGGYTF | TGTGCCAGCAGTTACGATCGAGGGGAAGGGGGCTACACCTTC
TRBD1 | TRBJ1-6 | . | TRBV19 | CASSTRTGSWGNSPLHF | TGTGCCAGTAGTACCAGGACAGGCTCGTGGGGTAATTCACCCCTCCACTTT
TRBD2 | TRBJ2-5 | . | TRBV27 | CASSFQRGRTGDETQYF | TGTGCCAGCAGTTTCCAGCGGGGGCGCACCGGGGACGAGACCCAGTACTTC
TRBD1 | TRBJ2-3 | . | TRBV18 | CASRTGASTDTQYF | TGTGCCAGCCGTACAGGGGCTAGCACAGATACGCAGTATTTT
. | TRBJ1-2 | . | TRBV28 | CASSPQLGAYTF | TGTGCCAGCAGTCCCCAGCTGGGGGCCTACACCTTC
. | TRBJ1-1 | . | TRBV6-6 | CASSYAGMNTEAFF | TGTGCCAGCAGTTACGCAGGAATGAACACTGAAGCTTTCTTT
. | TRBJ1-6 | . | TRBV4-1 | CASSTYQDSPLHF | TGCGCCAGCAGCACCTATCAAGATTCACCCCTCCACTTT
. | TRBJ1-5 | . | TRBV9 | CASSVLDNQPQHF | TGTGCCAGCAGCGTTTTAGACAATCAGCCCCAGCATTTT
TRBD2 | TRBJ2-3 | . | TRBV11-2 | CASSAGRGLAGSDTQYF | TGTGCCAGCAGCGCAGGCCGGGGACTAGCGGGGTCAGATACGCAGTATTTT
. | TRBJ2-3 | . | TRBV6-1 | CASSVRGLTDTQYF | TGTGCCAGCAGTGTGCGGGGATTGACAGATACGCAGTATTTT
. | TRBJ1-6 | . | TRBV9 | CASSVDPLSSPLHF | TGTGCCAGCAGCGTAGACCCTCTTTCGTCACCCCTCCACTTT
. | TRBJ2-2 | . | TRBV2 | CASSRGYGTGELFF | TGTGCCAGCAGCAGGGGTTACGGCACCGGGGAGCTGTTTTTT
. | TRBJ1-6 | . | TRBV7-2 | CASSRLSSYNSPLHF | TGTGCCAGCAGCCGACTGAGCTCCTATAATTCACCCCTCCACTTT
. | TRBJ1-1 | . | TRBV7-3 | CASSLIGGGAFF | TGTGCCAGCAGCTTAATAGGGGGGGGTGCTTTCTTT
. | TRBJ2-5 | . | TRBV20-1 | CSPKEETQYF | TGCAGTCCAAAAGAGGAGACCCAGTACTTC
. | TRBJ1-5 | . | TRBV5-1 | CASSLVGGNQPQHF | TGCGCCAGCAGCTTGGTGGGTGGGAATCAGCCCCAGCATTTT
TRBD1 | TRBJ1-5 | . | TRBV30 | CAWAREGARNQPQHF | TGTGCCTGGGCAAGGGAGGGGGCGCGAAATCAGCCCCAGCATTTT
TRBD1 | TRBJ1-4 | . | TRBV7-8 | CASSRSGQIATNEKLFF | TGTGCCAGCAGTCGCTCGGGACAGATAGCAACTAATGAAAAACTGTTTTTT
. | TRBJ2-1 | once | TRBV28 | CASSEDTRRAMVQFF | TGTGCCAGCAGTGAAGACACAAGGAGGGCAATGGTGCAGTTCTTC
TRBD1 | TRBJ2-7 | . | TRBV7-7 | CASSPGTGVYEQYF | TGTGCCAGCAGCCCCGGGACAGGGGTTTACGAGCAGTACTTC
. | TRBJ2-3 | . | TRBV6-1 | CASSEGVGDTQYF | TGTGCCAGCAGTGAGGGAGTTGGAGATACGCAGTATTTT
. | TRBJ2-3 | once | TRBV7-2 | CASSFRASNPDTQYF | TGTGCCAGCAGCTTTCGGGCCTCGAACCCAGATACGCAGTATTTT